Shown below are 32 T cell receptor beta chains from a single sample sequenced in a study of T-cell memory formation after mild COVID-19. TCRdb processed the 5' RACE reads anew with MiXCR; each CDR3 protein has one entry. The sample holds 110,000 to 150,000 distinct CDR3 sequences, under 30% seen once. The source material was PBMCs or a T cell subset sorted from them (not recorded which). All receptors derive from an adult woman who had mild COVID-19 (a few samples of this study predate the infection). Cell type and time point are not known.

The chain uses TRBV15 and TRBJ2-3, with 11 bases lining up with TRBD2. This CDR3 region has 16 residues. The V segment lost 1 base and the J segment 5 bases; nucleotides outside the gene matches: 5. Germline CDR1 and CDR2: LNHNV and YYDKDF (reference sequence). CDR3: CATSRGSGGAIDTQYF. The CDR3 nucleotides are TGTGCCACCAGCAGAGGTAGCGGGGGGGCCATAGATACGCAGTATTTT.

The rearrangement links TRBV5-1 to TRBJ1-4; TRBD1 might be the D (6 bases). Germline CDR1 and CDR2: SGHRS and YFSETQ. V was pared by 0 bases and J by 0 bases, with 12 bases between. The CDR3 runs to 17 residues. CDR3 bases: TGCGCCAGCAGCTTGGGCGGACAGCGTGCAACTAATGAAAAACTGTTTTTT. It encodes CASSLGGQRATNEKLFF.

This clonotype showed up many times. The chain uses TRBV7-8 and TRBJ2-3, with a weak D call TRBD1 (5 bases). The CDR3 is 18 amino acids. Trimming took off 2 bases at V and 1 base at J, with 19 bases between the two ends. CDR1 SGHVS and CDR2 FQNEAQ come from the germline V gene. CDR3 coding DNA: TGTGCCAGCAGCTTATACACCATAAAGAAGACAGGCACAGATACGCAGTATTTT. Translated, it gives CASSLYTIKKTGTDTQYF.

Only a few counts were recorded for this clonotype. This chain joins TRBV4-3 and TRBJ1-1, with D unresolved. Germline V gives CDR1 LGHNA, CDR2 YSLEER. Trimming left V 1 base short and J 1 base short, with 16 bases between. This CDR3 has 17 residues. In DNA form, the CDR3 reads TGCGCCAGCAGCCAAGGGGTTTTTGCAGGCGCGAACACTGAAGCTTTCTTT. It is translated as CASSQGVFAGANTEAFF.

This clonotype has just a few counts. The V call is TRBV13, the J call TRBJ2-5; D is possibly TRBD1 (6 bases). V dropped 5 bases and J dropped 5 bases, with 9 bases sitting between them. In germline, CDR1 is PRHDT, CDR2 FYEKMQ (reference sequence). The CDR3 spans 12 residues. The CDR3 DNA reads TGTGCCAGCAGCGGGGGCTGGGAGACCCAGTACTTC. It codes for CASSGGWETQYF.

This clonotype was observed many times. This chain connects TRBV5-1 to TRBJ1-4; D is uncertain. The germline V and J ends were trimmed by 4 bases and 0 bases, with 16 bases remaining between them. Germline V gene lookup returns CDR1 SGHRS and CDR2 YFSETQ. The CDR3 covers 17 residues. This chain's CDR3 is CASSPNWEAATNEKLFF. CDR3 coding DNA: TGCGCCAGCAGCCCCAATTGGGAGGCAGCAACTAATGAAAAACTGTTTTTT.

The chain is built from TRBV15 and TRBJ2-3, with TRBD1 matching 9 bases. From germline, CDR1 is LNHNV and CDR2 YYDKDF (reference sequence). The CDR3 covers 16 residues. V dropped 0 bases and J dropped 2; count of bases not matched to a gene: 3. The CDR3: CATSRDGTGFTDTQYF. CDR3 nucleotides: TGTGCCACCAGCAGAGATGGGACAGGGTTCACAGATACGCAGTATTTT.

Only a few counts were recorded for this clonotype. This chain uses TRBV6-2 or TRBV6-3 with TRBJ1-1; no clear D gene. CDR3 length: 13 residues. Germline CDR1 is MNHEY and CDR2 is SVGEGT. V was clipped by 2 bases and J by 0 bases, with 4 bases between them. The chain's CDR3 is CASSYGMNTEAFF. CDR3 nucleotides: TGTGCCAGCAGTTACGGGATGAACACTGAAGCTTTCTTT.

The chain joins TRBV10-3 to TRBJ2-1, with TRBD2 matching over 8 bases. Unmatched junction bases numbered 8, after V lost 4 bases and J lost 0 bases. Germline lookup yields CDR1 ENHRY and CDR2 SYGVKD. The CDR3 consists of 17 residues. Here the CDR3 reads CAISGILAASSYNEQFF. Written as DNA, the CDR3 is TGTGCCATCAGTGGGATACTAGCGGCAAGCTCCTACAATGAGCAGTTCTTC.

This clonotype was counted a few times. The J gene is TRBJ2-1, the V gene TRBV7-2; D possibly corresponds to TRBD2 (6 bases). This CDR3 comprises 16 residues. V was pared by 1 base and J by 1 base, with 11 bases between. Germline V gives CDR1 SGHTA, CDR2 FQGNSA. CDR3 DNA sequence: TGTGCCAGCAGCTTAGGGGGGGTAATGTCCTACAATGAGCAGTTCTTC. Amino acids: CASSLGGVMSYNEQFF.

This chain joins TRBV30 and TRBJ1-2; tentative D call: TRBD1 (6 bases). Germline values: CDR1 GTSNPN, CDR2 SVGIG (reference sequence). The CDR3 extends over 12 amino acids. V lost 4 bases and J lost 4, with 10 bases in between. CDR3 in amino acids: CAWTGAFYGYTF. The CDR3 DNA is TGTGCCTGGACAGGGGCTTTCTATGGCTACACCTTC.

The chain combines TRBV15 with TRBJ1-4; D unclear. The length of the CDR3 is 14 residues. Germline V gene sequence: CDR1 LNHNV, CDR2 YYDKDF (reference sequence). V lost 0 bases and J lost 8, with 10 bases in between. CDR3 loop: CATSRDYSQEKLFF. CDR3 DNA sequence: TGTGCCACCAGCAGAGATTACAGTCAGGAAAAACTGTTTTTT.

The DNA for the CDR3 is TGTGCCAGCAGCGGGACAGGGGGAAGCAATCAGCCCCAGCATTTT. It translates to CASSGTGGSNQPQHF. This chain links TRBV2 with TRBJ1-5; 11 bases map to TRBD1. Germline V gene lookup returns CDR1 SNHLY and CDR2 FYNNEI. The V and J ends lost 6 bases and 1 base, in that order; junction bases with no gene match: 2. This CDR3 has 15 residues.

The V gene is TRBV6-1, the J gene TRBJ2-7, with 7 nucleotides matching TRBD1. Trimming removed 8 bases from V and 2 bases from J; junction bases left unmatched: 3. The CDR3 has 12 amino acids. The germline CDR1 and CDR2 sequences are MNHNS and SASEGT. The chain's CDR3 is CASLGQTYEQYF. In nucleotides, the CDR3 is TGTGCCAGCTTGGGACAGACCTACGAGCAGTACTTC.

This chain links TRBV7-9 with TRBJ2-3; 8 bases align to TRBD2. The V and J ends lost 7 bases and 14 bases, in that order; junction bases with no gene match: 11. CDR1 is SEHNR and CDR2 is FQNEAQ in the germline V gene (reference sequence). The length of the CDR3 is 12 residues. The CDR3 DNA reads as TGTGCCAGCAACGAGGGACTAGGAACGTTGTATTTT. As protein: CASNEGLGTLYF.

This rearrangement joins TRBV7-9 to TRBJ1-1; D is perhaps TRBD1 (5 bases). The V end lost 3 bases, the J end lost 3 bases, and 17 bases lay between the germline ends. In germline, CDR1 is SEHNR, CDR2 FQNEAQ (reference sequence). The CDR3 consists of 16 residues. CDR3 sequence (DNA): TGTGCCAGCAGCTTTATTTCTGGGGGTGGATACACTGAAGCTTTCTTT. It yields the protein CASSFISGGGYTEAFF.

The chain uses TRBV7-9 and TRBJ1-2; D unclear. The V end was cut by 2 bases, the J end by 8 bases, with 15 bases between. The germline CDR1 and CDR2 sequences are SEHNR and FQNEAQ (reference sequence). CDR3 length: 14 residues. The chain's CDR3 is CASSLFGDIRGYTF. The CDR3 nucleotides are TGTGCCAGCAGCTTATTTGGCGACATACGCGGCTACACCTTC.

This clonotype showed up just a few times. The rearrangement links TRBV6-6 to TRBJ2-1; the D gene is possibly TRBD2 (6 bases). Germline-derived CDR1 and CDR2 are MNHNY and SVGAGI (reference sequence). The CDR3 extends over 17 amino acids. The V gene lost 4 bases and the J gene lost 9 bases, with 25 bases spanning the gap. This CDR3 reads CASSSRPSEPTAGEQFF. Here the CDR3 DNA reads TGTGCCAGCAGTTCCAGGCCTAGCGAACCGACAGCGGGTGAGCAGTTCTTC.

The chain has TRBV6-6 and TRBJ2-3, with 10 bases fitting TRBD2. The CDR3 spans 18 residues. CDR1 and CDR2 (germline): MNHNY, SVGAGI (reference sequence). V lost 2 bases and J lost 2; bases outside the gene matches: 10. The CDR3 loop reads CASSYVRLAGVPTDTQYF. CDR3 DNA sequence: TGTGCCAGCAGTTACGTAAGGCTAGCGGGAGTCCCCACAGATACGCAGTATTTT.

The table lists this clonotype with a few counts. The chain uses TRBV28 and TRBJ1-6; tentative D call: TRBD1 (6 bases). The V and J ends lost 3 bases and 10 bases respectively, with 13 bases between them. CDR1 is MDHEN, CDR2 SYDVKM, per germline. The CDR3 extends over 14 amino acids. The CDR3 DNA is TGTGCCAGCAGTTTTAACAGGGTGGGATCACCCCTCCACTTT. It codes for CASSFNRVGSPLHF.

This clonotype was seen a few times. This chain uses TRBV7-6 with TRBJ2-7; 9 bases align to TRBD2. Per germline, CDR1 SGHVS and CDR2 FNYEAQ. This CDR3 is built from 14 residues. With V trimmed by 3 bases and J by 6 bases, 6 bases remained unmatched. The CDR3 DNA sequence: TGTGCCAGCAGCTTCTTGGCGGGGGGGCGCGAGCAGTACTTC. It translates to CASSFLAGGREQYF.

V is TRBV4-1 and J is TRBJ1-5; D remains ambiguous. Germline CDR1 and CDR2: MGHRA and YSYEKL. Trimming removed 1 base at V and 1 base at J, with 14 bases between. The CDR3 spans 17 residues. The DNA for the CDR3 is TGCGCCAGCAGCCAAGTCTGGAAGGGAAGGAGCAATCAGCCCCAGCATTTT. It translates to CASSQVWKGRSNQPQHF.

This clonotype was observed once. The gene calls are TRBV12-3 or TRBV12-4 and TRBJ1-2, with D perhaps TRBD1 (5 bases). V lost 0 bases and J 7 bases, leaving 12 bases between the germline ends. This CDR3 contains 14 residues. The CDR3 region has the DNA TGTGCCAGCAGTTTAGCGCCAACAGGCGCTGGCTACACCTTC. Protein sequence: CASSLAPTGAGYTF.

This clonotype has a handful of counts. This sequence joins TRBV28 and TRBJ2-3; 9 nucleotides align to TRBD2. The CDR3 is 15 amino acids. V shed 6 bases and J 1 base; nucleotides not matched to a gene: 5. Per germline, CDR1 MDHEN and CDR2 SYDVKM. CDR3 in DNA: TGTGCCAGCAGACCGACTAGCGGTGGCACAGATACGCAGTATTTT. Encoded protein: CASRPTSGGTDTQYF.

This clonotype showed up many times. J is TRBJ2-1 and V is TRBV4-2; TRBD1 aligns across 7 bases. Germline loops: CDR1 LGHNA, CDR2 YNFKEQ. CDR3 length equals 16 residues. With V trimmed by 1 base and J by 8 bases, 11 bases remained unmatched. The CDR3: CASSQVNKGGADEQFF. CDR3 nucleotides: TGTGCCAGCAGCCAAGTAAATAAAGGGGGCGCAGATGAGCAGTTCTTC.

The chain carries TRBV6-1 and TRBJ2-7, with D tentatively TRBD1 (5 bases). CDR3 size: 17 residues. From germline, CDR1 is MNHNS and CDR2 SASEGT. Trimming took off 7 bases at V and 3 bases at J, with 25 bases between the two ends. The CDR3 DNA follows: TGTGCCAGCACCGAATCGGTGGAGTGGGCAGGGTTCTACGAGCAGTACTTC. Translated, it gives CASTESVEWAGFYEQYF.

This chain joins TRBV29-1 and TRBJ2-1, with TRBD2 as a possible D gene (6 bases). This CDR3 has 14 residues. Trimming took 4 bases from V and 3 from J, leaving 13 bases between them. CDR1 is SQVTM and CDR2 is ANQGSEA in the germline V gene. The CDR3 region has the DNA TGCAGCGTTGGGGTAGCGGAACACTACAATGAGCAGTTCTTC. Translating gives CSVGVAEHYNEQFF.

This clonotype has only a few counts. The chain couples TRBV29-1 to TRBJ1-2; TRBD1 agrees at 7 bases. Per germline, CDR1 SQVTM and CDR2 ANQGSEA. V lost 7 bases, J lost 3 bases, and 2 bases stayed unmatched. This CDR3 has 11 amino acids. The CDR3 DNA reads TGCAGCGCTGGGACAGACTATGGCTACACCTTC. Encoded protein: CSAGTDYGYTF. The complete variable domain, with remaining parts taken from reference TRBV29-1 and TRBJ1-2, reads SAVISQKPSRDICQRGTSLTIQCQVDSQVTMMFWYRQQPGQSLTLIATANQGSEATYESGFVIDKFPISRPNLTFSTLTVSNMSPEDSSIYLCSAGTDYGYTFGSGTRLTVV.

The rearrangement joins TRBV27 to TRBJ1-6; D is unclear. V dropped 2 bases and J dropped 13 bases, with 9 bases sitting between them. The CDR3 is 12 amino acids. CDR1 is MNHEY and CDR2 is SMNVEV in the germline V gene (reference sequence). The CDR3, as DNA: TGTGCCAGCAGTTTAGGGATTGCTCCCCTCCACTTT. Translation: CASSLGIAPLHF.

This clonotype was recorded a few times. CDR3 DNA sequence: TGTGCCAGCAGCCTTACAGGGGAGCAGTACTTC. This sequence encodes CASSLTGEQYF. This chain joins TRBV4-2 and TRBJ2-7; tentative D call: TRBD1 (6 bases). The germline V and J ends were trimmed by 4 bases and 7 bases, with 8 bases remaining between them. The germline gives CDR1 LGHNA, CDR2 YNFKEQ. The CDR3 extends over 11 amino acids.

The rearrangement joins TRBV6-5 to TRBJ1-2, with D unresolved. CDR3 size: 14 residues. Germline V lookup: CDR1 MNHEY, CDR2 SVGAGI. Trimming left V 2 bases short and J 2 bases short, with 9 bases between. The CDR3 DNA sequence: TGTGCCAGCAGTTACCGGGCCGTAAACTATGGCTACACCTTC. Translated: CASSYRAVNYGYTF.

This clonotype was detected only a few times. J is TRBJ2-3 and V is TRBV11-3; D might be TRBD1 (5 bases). The CDR3 extends over 14 amino acids. Trimming cost V 5 bases and J 6 bases, with 15 bases left between them. CDR1 is SGHNT, CDR2 YENEEA, per germline. CDR3 amino acids: CASSRGWAVDTQYF. In DNA form, the CDR3 reads TGTGCCAGCAGCAGGGGTTGGGCTGTGGATACGCAGTATTTT.